The count of the clone carrying this TCR beta chain is one. Its antigen is as yet unknown. The junction departs from the called germline gene at one end, perhaps through a read error. This entry is derived from a study of chemoradiotherapy in HPV16-positive cancers. Findings of the study overall: Non-HPV-specific T cells did not expand in tumors during treatment, whereas candidate HPV-specific clones and E7-related motifs did. For HPV16-positive patients, expanding HPV-responsive T cells associated with longer recurrence-free survival.

The data were produced by immunoSEQ multiplex PCR, yet TCRdb's version contains in-frame clones alone and is incomplete. The data show some 17,000 clones, approximately 91% seen once. Germline loops: CDR1 SQVTM, CDR2 ANQGSEA. CDR3 length equals 14 residues. V usage is TRBV29-1 and J usage is TRBJ1-2, with a possible D match to TRBD1 (6 bases). Sequencing was performed on blood, taken from a patient who underwent chemoradiotherapy. The sequence was collected from a human donor with HPV-associated anogenital cancer. CDR3 in amino acids: CSVQEGGRNYGYTF. As DNA, the CDR3 is TGCAGCGTTCAAGAGGGGGGCCGTAACTATGGCTACACCTTC.